This T cell receptor beta chain came from a study of blood T cell repertoires in COVID-19 (dated by TCRdb to 2020 to 2022). General notes on the study: The collaborator samples originated in the United States, Italy and Spain and spanned the acute and convalescent phases of COVID-19. The prospective study material was composed of cDNA or gDNA derived from T cells, B-cell-depleted T cells, or PBMCs. Subjects who had been exposed to COVID-19, were actively infected with it, or had recovered from it provided the deeply sampled blood TCRbeta repertoires that made up the dataset. The repertoires were released in a freely available public database intended as a resource for research on the immune response to SARS-CoV-2. The samples were drawn from the first 160 participants of the ongoing ImmuneRACE study and from 1,254 subjects provided by 6 global collaborators. Nearly every sample came with metadata listing a de-identified subject ID, COVID-19 status, age in years and sex. Where available, HLA class I and class II types were taken from metadata supplied by the sample provider and were not determined by assay-based typing.

This clone was seen a handful of times. The antigen it recognizes is unknown. No base quality values were provided; no much bigger clone lies one nucleotide off. The collaborating institutions used their own protocols to collect whole blood in K2EDTA tubes. For TCRbeta analysis, collaborators shipped samples as frozen whole blood, isolated PBMCs, or DNA extracted from either of those sample types. The immunoSEQ Assay, a bias-controlled multiplex PCR, was used to amplify TCRbeta CDR3 regions from genomic DNA. In the original analysis: Within the assay, amplification of reference gene primers was used to estimate how many nucleated cells each sample contained. To quantify the absolute abundance of each unique TCRbeta CDR3 rearrangement, sequence reads were collapsed and filtered. For each sample, productive Simpson clonality was calculated by taking the square root of Simpson's diversity index across productive rearrangements. This is the immuneACCESS table as TCRdb keeps it, with only in-frame sequences that have V and J called. A part of the clones is gone; compared with another copy, unresolved V genes explain less than half, and the rest is unexplained. V and J calls and clone size are copied from that table; D and trimming were computed from the DNA. A total of over 75,000 clones appear in this sample, more than 85% of them only once. Of the sample, approximately 2.2% is held by the ten largest clones.

According to the germline V gene, CDR1 reads MNHEY and CDR2 reads SVGAGI. From the cysteine through the phenylalanine, the CDR3 covers 15 amino acids. Only the CDR3 DNA is retained, 45 bases long and in frame from the first base. Trimming leaves V shorter by 7 bases and J shorter by 4 bases, with the junction holding 11 bases beyond the gene matches. Overall results and qualifications from the work: The quantity of clinical and demographic metadata differed by source and by participant and was supplied without curation.

Input material: peripheral blood. Recombination linked TRBV6-5 to TRBJ2-3; 7 bases in the middle match TRBD2. The receptor was isolated from a human donor with active COVID-19. The donor label of this sample is uncertain. The DNA sequence reads TGTGCCAGCAAGGGAGGGCGGGGAGGCTCAGATACGCAGTATTTT. Its product reads: CASKGGRGGSDTQYF.